The 8 T cell receptor beta chains below all came from one sample that was sequenced in a study of tumor-infiltrating lymphocytes in primary liver carcinoma. The investigators made TCR beta cDNA from approximately 510 ng total RNA, using a constant-region primer. For TCR beta, libraries were produced by three nested multiplex PCR rounds using slightly modified ARM-PCR. Amplification in the first two PCR rounds was performed using TRBV1-TRBV30 forward primers and a C-beta reverse primer for 10 cycles each. Via MiXCR, TCRdb re-called the multiplex PCR reads, giving one row per CDR3 protein. The sample has roughly 190,000 distinct CDR3 sequences; approximately 86% are singletons. Co-extracted RNA and DNA came from approximately 20-30 mg of unsorted bulk tissue. Sequencing used tumor tissue from primary liver carcinoma. Receptors originate from a man aged 40-49 years with primary liver carcinoma and hepatitis B virus infection.

Remarks on this clonotype: One end of the junction varies from germline; a read error may be responsible. The gene calls are TRBV5-4 and TRBJ2-1; D uncertain. Germline V gene lookup returns CDR1 SGHNT and CDR2 YYREEE (reference sequence). The CDR3 is 11 amino acids. CDR3 sequence reads: CPSSFNVEQFF. In nucleotides, the CDR3 is TGTCCCAGCAGCTTTAACGTCGAGCAGTTCTTC.

This clonotype has just one count. This may be a read error, as it is one base from a much larger clone. This sequence joins TRBV30 and TRBJ2-1; 7 bases align to TRBD2. Germline CDR1 and CDR2: GTSNPN and SVGIG (reference sequence). The CDR3 length is 15 residues. The CDR3 nucleotides are TGTGACTGGAGTAGGGCTAGCGGATCCTACAATGAGCAGTTCTTC. It translates to CDWSRASGSYNEQFF.

In this sample, this clonotype turned up many times. The chain recombines TRBV6-5 with TRBJ2-5; possibly TRBD2 for D (6 bases). Germline values: CDR1 MNHEY, CDR2 SVGAGI. The CDR3 runs to 14 residues. V lost 2 bases, J lost 5 bases, and 12 bases lay in between. DNA of the CDR3: TGTGCCAGCAGTTACATCTCAGGAGGGGAGACCCAGTACTTC. Encoded protein: CASSYISGGETQYF.

This rearrangement joins TRBV28 to TRBJ1-4, with D possibly matching TRBD1 (6 bases). Germline CDR1 and CDR2: MDHEN and SYDVKM. The CDR3 has 17 amino acids. Trimming took off 5 bases at V and 10 bases at J, with 26 bases between the two ends. CDR3 coding DNA: TGTGCCAGCAGTCACCGGGACAAGGGTCCTGTTATCGTAAAACTGTTTTTT. Its protein is CASSHRDKGPVIVKLFF.

Details on this clonotype: Its ends do not fully match the called genes, so a read error is possible. V gene TRBV6-5 combines with J gene TRBJ1-5; D is unclear. CDR1 and CDR2 (germline): MNHEY, SVGAGI. This CDR3 spans 14 amino acids. Here the CDR3 DNA reads TGTGCCAGCACTTACTCGGAACAAAATCACCCCCAGCATTTT. Protein: CASTYSEQNHPQHF.

The chain combines TRBV12-3 or TRBV12-4 with TRBJ2-2; maybe TRBD2 (5 bases). The CDR3 length is 15 residues. Trimming removed 6 bases at V and 8 bases at J, with 19 bases between. CDR3 in DNA: TGTGCCAGCAGCCCCGGGAACGGGATCACGGGGGAGCTGTTTTTT. It specifies CASSPGNGITGELFF.

On this clonotype: A much larger clone sits a single nucleotide away, making a read error possible. This sequence joins TRBV5-1 and TRBJ2-3; D is possibly TRBD2 (5 bases). The CDR3 runs 16 residues. Germline CDR1 is SGHRS and CDR2 is YFSETQ. Trimming shortened V by 9 bases and J by 2 bases, and 22 bases separated the two germline ends. In DNA form, the CDR3 reads TGCGCCACCAGGTTAGGACTGAGCATGTTCACAGATACGCAGTATTTT. Translated, it gives CATRLGLSMFTDTQYF.

This clonotype came up once. The rearrangement links TRBV5-5 to TRBJ2-2; TRBD2 is a possible D gene (5 bases). The CDR3 loop spans 12 amino acids. Trimming removed 5 bases from V and 17 bases from J, with 19 bases in between. Per germline, CDR1 SGHKS and CDR2 YYEKEE (reference sequence). The CDR3 nucleotides are TGTGCCAGCAGACTCCGCACCGGGGAACTATTTTTT. Translation gives CASRLRTGELFF.